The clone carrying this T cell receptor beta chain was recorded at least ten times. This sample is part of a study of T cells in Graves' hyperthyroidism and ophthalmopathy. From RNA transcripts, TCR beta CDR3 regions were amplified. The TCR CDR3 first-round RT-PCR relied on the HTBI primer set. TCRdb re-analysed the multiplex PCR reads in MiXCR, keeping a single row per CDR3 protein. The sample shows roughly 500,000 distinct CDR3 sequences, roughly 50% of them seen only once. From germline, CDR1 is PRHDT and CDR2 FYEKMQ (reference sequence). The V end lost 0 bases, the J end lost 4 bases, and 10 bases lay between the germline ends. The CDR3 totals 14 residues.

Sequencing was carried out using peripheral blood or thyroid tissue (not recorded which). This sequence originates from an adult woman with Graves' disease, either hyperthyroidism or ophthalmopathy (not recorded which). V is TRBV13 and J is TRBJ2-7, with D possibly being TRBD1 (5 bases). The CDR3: CASSLGPTGYEQYF. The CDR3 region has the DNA TGTGCCAGCAGCTTAGGCCCAACAGGTTACGAGCAGTACTTC.